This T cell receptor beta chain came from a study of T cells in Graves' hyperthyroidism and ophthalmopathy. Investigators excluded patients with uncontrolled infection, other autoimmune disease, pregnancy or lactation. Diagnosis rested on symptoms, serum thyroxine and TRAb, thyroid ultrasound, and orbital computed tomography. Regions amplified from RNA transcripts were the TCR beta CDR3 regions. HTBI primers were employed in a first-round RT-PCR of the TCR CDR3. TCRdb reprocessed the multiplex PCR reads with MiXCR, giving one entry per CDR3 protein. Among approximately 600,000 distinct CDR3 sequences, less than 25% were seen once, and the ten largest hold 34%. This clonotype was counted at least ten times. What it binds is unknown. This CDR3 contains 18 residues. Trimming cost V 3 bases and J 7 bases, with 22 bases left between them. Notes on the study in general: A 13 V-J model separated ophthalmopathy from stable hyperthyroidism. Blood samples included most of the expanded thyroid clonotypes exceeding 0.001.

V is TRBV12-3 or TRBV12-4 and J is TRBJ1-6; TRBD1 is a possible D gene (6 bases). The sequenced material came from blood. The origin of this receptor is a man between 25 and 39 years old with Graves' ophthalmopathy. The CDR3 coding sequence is TGTGCCAGCAGTTTCAGGGCAGGGGCGCGAGGACTCAATTCACCCCTCCACTTT. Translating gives CASSFRAGARGLNSPLHF.